This paragraph covers one TCR beta chain sequence. The sample originates from a study of blood T cell repertoires in COVID-19. The wider study: Samples representing acute and convalescent COVID-19 were sourced from the United States, Italy and Spain.

Participants were aged about 18 to 100 years, lived in roughly 25 US areas, and enrolled virtually. Participants reported their clinical history, and cohort assignment relied on those reports. As originally analysed: Estimation of nucleated cell counts relied on the amplification of reference gene primers. TCRdb's copy holds only in-frame clones and misses some; the assay was immunoSEQ multiplex PCR. The V and J calls and clone size were taken over from that table, and D and trimming were inferred from the DNA. Here the sample spans roughly 76,000 clones, around 88% being singletons. The V gene lost 5 bases and the J gene lost 6 bases, with 20 bases spanning the gap. The CDR3 runs 16 residues. Germline V lookup: CDR1 SGHNT, CDR2 YENEEA.

The sequence derives from a woman aged 50 to 60 with acute COVID-19. The sample comprised PBMCs or T cells enriched from blood (not recorded which). The V call is TRBV11-3, the J call TRBJ2-1, with a possible D match to TRBD2 (6 bases). CDR3: CASSLLSGVVVNEQFF. The CDR3 nucleotides read TGTGCCAGCAGCCTCCTGTCGGGAGTCGTGGTCAATGAGCAGTTCTTC. The variable domain in full, completed from reference TRBV11-3 and TRBJ2-1, reads EAGVVQSPRYKIIEKKQPVAFWCNPISGHNTLYWYLQNLGQGPELLIRYENEEAVDDSQLPKDRFSAERLKGVDSTLKIQPAELGDSAVYLCASSLLSGVVVNEQFFGPGTRLTVL.